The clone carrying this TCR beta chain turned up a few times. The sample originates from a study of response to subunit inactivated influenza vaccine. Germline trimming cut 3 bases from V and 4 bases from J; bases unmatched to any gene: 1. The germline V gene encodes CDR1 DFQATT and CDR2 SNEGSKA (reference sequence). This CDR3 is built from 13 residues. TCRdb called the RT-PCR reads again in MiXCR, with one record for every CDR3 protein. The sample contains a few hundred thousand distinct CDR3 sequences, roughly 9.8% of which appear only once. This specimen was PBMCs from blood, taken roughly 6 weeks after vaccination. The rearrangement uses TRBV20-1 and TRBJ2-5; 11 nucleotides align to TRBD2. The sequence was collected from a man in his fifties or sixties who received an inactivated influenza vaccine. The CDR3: CSASTSGRETQYF. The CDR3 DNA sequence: TGCAGTGCTAGTACTAGCGGGAGAGAGACCCAGTACTTC.